This T cell receptor beta chain was observed in a study of early T cells in non-severe SARS-CoV-2 infection. V was cut by 6 bases and J by 0 bases, with 6 bases left in between. CDR1 and CDR2 from the germline V gene are DFQATT and SNEGSKA (reference sequence). This CDR3 spans 12 amino acids. One entry per CDR3 protein results from TCRdb running MiXCR on the 5' RACE reads. Of 80,000 or so distinct CDR3 sequences listed, over 11% are singletons. This clonotype has only a few counts. Sequencing was done on a sample of whole blood. The sequence came from an adult who was a healthcare worker with PCR-confirmed SARS-CoV-2 infection or an uninfected control (not recorded which). The genes are TRBV20-1 and TRBJ2-1; D perhaps matches TRBD2 (5 bases). CDR3 DNA: TGCAGTGCCGCGGGCTCCTACAATGAGCAGTTCTTC. This encodes CSAAGSYNEQFF.